The 27 T cell receptor beta chains listed next were all sequenced from one sample in a study of monozygotic twins with inflammatory bowel disease. TCRdb reanalyzed the 5' RACE reads, giving one entry per CDR3 protein sequence and no DNA. The sample has around 450,000 distinct CDR3 sequences. Sequencing used blood. These receptors all come from a human donor with ulcerative colitis or Crohn's disease, or a healthy co-twin of an affected twin (not recorded which).

The chain is built from TRBV5-1 and TRBJ1-6. The CDR3 sequence is 14 residues long. The germline CDR1 and CDR2 sequences are SGHRS and YFSETQ. The CDR3 here is CASSLGFRDSPLHF.

The gene calls are TRBV10-3 and TRBJ2-7; TCRdb returns TRBD2, unconfirmable since there is no DNA. This CDR3 is 16 amino acids long. Germline V gene lookup returns CDR1 ENHRY and CDR2 SYGVKD. The chain's CDR3 is CAISESALAGPYEQYF.

The chain carries TRBV6-2 or TRBV6-3 and TRBJ2-1; TCRdb gives TRBD2 as the D gene, but with no DNA this cannot be confirmed. Germline lookup yields CDR1 MNHEY and CDR2 SVGEGT. The length of the CDR3 is 16 residues. CDR3 amino acids: CASTSSLAGGYNEQFF.

The genes are TRBV20-1 and TRBJ2-2; absent DNA, TCRdb's TRBD1 call cannot be checked. This CDR3 region has 14 residues. Germline CDR1 is DFQATT and CDR2 is SNEGSKA (reference sequence). This CDR3 is CSAGWDSNTGELFF.

The chain has TRBV2 and TRBJ2-3; TCRdb gives TRBD2 as the D gene, but with no DNA this cannot be confirmed. The germline V gene encodes CDR1 SNHLY and CDR2 FYNNEI. The CDR3 consists of 13 residues. CDR3 in amino acids: CATQEGNTDTQYF.

The chain has TRBV20-1 and TRBJ2-7. CDR3 length: 11 amino acids. The germline V gene has CDR1 DFQATT and CDR2 SNEGSKA (reference sequence). CDR3 in amino acids: CSGRESYEQYF.

The V and J genes are TRBV5-6 and TRBJ2-1. Germline V gives CDR1 SGHDT, CDR2 YYEEEE. The CDR3 has 14 amino acids. The CDR3 loop is CASRAGTANNEQFF.

V usage is TRBV11-3 and J usage is TRBJ1-5; as DNA is missing, the TRBD1 call by TCRdb cannot be tested. CDR1 and CDR2 (germline): SGHNT, YENEEA. CDR3 length equals 14 residues. CDR3 region: CASNGQGRYQPQHF. The full variable domain, with the rest looked up from reference TRBV11-3 and TRBJ1-5, is EAGVVQSPRYKIIEKKQPVAFWCNPISGHNTLYWYLQNLGQGPELLIRYENEEAVDDSQLPKDRFSAERLKGVDSTLKIQPAELGDSAVYLCASNGQGRYQPQHFGDGTRLSIL.

The V gene is TRBV6-2 or TRBV6-3, the J gene TRBJ1-1; checking the TCRdb D call of TRBD1 is not possible without DNA. The CDR3 runs to 13 residues. The germline V gene has CDR1 MNHEY and CDR2 SVGEGT. Here the CDR3 reads CASRKQELTEAFF.

The rearrangement uses TRBV5-1 and TRBJ1-2; absent DNA, TCRdb's TRBD1 call cannot be checked. This CDR3 comprises 15 residues. CDR1 and CDR2 (germline): SGHRS, YFSETQ. The CDR3 region is CASSFGTTGYYGYTF.

The chain links TRBV4-2 to TRBJ1-1; TCRdb calls TRBD1, which cannot be checked without DNA. In germline, CDR1 is LGHNA, CDR2 YNFKEQ. This CDR3 has 16 amino acids. CDR3 in amino acids: CASSQDEQGLNTEAFF.

V gene TRBV7-2 combines with J gene TRBJ2-2; TCRdb's D call of TRBD1 is untestable without DNA. This CDR3 has 15 amino acids. Germline-derived CDR1 and CDR2 are SGHTA and FQGNSA. The CDR3 loop reads CASSLEQGATGELFF.

The chain recombines TRBV6-1 with TRBJ1-2. The V gene's germline CDR1 is MNHNS and CDR2 SASEGT. The CDR3 runs to 14 residues. CDR3 protein: CASSEGIRLYGYTF.

This chain connects TRBV25-1 to TRBJ2-2. This CDR3 is built from 14 residues. Germline CDR1 reads MGHDK; CDR2 reads SYGVNS. CDR3 protein: CASSNGKNTGELFF.

This chain connects TRBV28 to TRBJ2-7. The CDR3 is 13 residues long. From germline, CDR1 is MDHEN and CDR2 SYDVKM. The CDR3 here is CASSRTASYEQYF. The entire variable domain, with the rest obtained from reference TRBV28 and TRBJ2-7, is as follows: DVKVTQSSRYLVKRTGEKVFLECVQDMDHENMFWYRQDPGLGLRLIYFSYDVKMKEKGDIPEGYSVSREKKERFSLILESASTNQTSMYLCASSRTASYEQYFGPGTRLTVT.

This chain connects TRBV28 to TRBJ2-7; the TCRdb D gene call, TRBD2, has no DNA to confirm it. Germline V gene data show CDR1 as MDHEN and CDR2 as SYDVKM. CDR3 length: 13 residues. The CDR3 loop reads CASEAGGTYEQYF.

This sequence joins TRBV6-2 or TRBV6-3 and TRBJ2-2; TCRdb picks TRBD2, but there is no DNA to check that call. Germline assignment: CDR1 MNHEY and CDR2 SVGEGT. The CDR3 sequence is 15 residues long. CDR3 in amino acids: CASSLGLAETGELFF.

J is TRBJ2-1 and V is TRBV5-1; absent DNA, TCRdb's TRBD2 call cannot be checked. The CDR3 loop spans 19 amino acids. Germline V gene data show CDR1 as SGHRS and CDR2 as YFSETQ. The CDR3 reads CASSLILAGGESSYNEQFF.

The rearrangement joins TRBV7-2 to TRBJ1-5. The CDR3 is 18 amino acids. Germline values: CDR1 SGHTA, CDR2 FQGNSA. The CDR3 sequence: CASSLALRYGSIDQPQHF.

The chain joins TRBV29-1 to TRBJ1-4. From germline, CDR1 is SQVTM and CDR2 ANQGSEA. The CDR3 has 15 residues. The CDR3 spells CSVEVADRTNEKLFF.

The CDR3 protein is CASSPIDSNQPQHF. This chain links TRBV7-9 with TRBJ1-5. The CDR3 runs to 14 residues. Germline CDR1 SEHNR, CDR2 FQNEAQ (reference sequence).

The V call is TRBV11-2, the J call TRBJ2-7; lacking DNA, the TRBD1 call made by TCRdb goes unchecked. Germline V gene sequence: CDR1 SGHAT, CDR2 FQNNGV. The CDR3 is made up of 15 amino acids. CDR3 loop: CASTSKAQVSYEQYF.

This chain joins TRBV3-1 and TRBJ1-1; TCRdb's D call of TRBD1 is untestable without DNA. This CDR3 comprises 13 residues. CDR1 and CDR2 from the germline V gene are LGHDT and YNNKEL (reference sequence). Here the CDR3 reads CASSRWGYTEAFF.

This rearrangement joins TRBV11-2 to TRBJ2-5; TCRdb names TRBD1, which stays unverified in the absence of DNA. This CDR3 region has 14 residues. Looked up from germline, CDR1 is SGHAT and CDR2 is FQNNGV. The CDR3 sequence is CASSLPYRLETQYF. The full variable domain, with the rest looked up from reference TRBV11-2 and TRBJ2-5, is EAGVAQSPRYKIIEKRQSVAFWCNPISGHATLYWYQQILGQGPKLLIQFQNNGVVDDSQLPKDRFSAERLKGVDSTLKIQPAKLEDSAVYLCASSLPYRLETQYFGPGTRLLVL.

V gene TRBV6-5 combines with J gene TRBJ2-7. This CDR3 spans 14 amino acids. Germline CDR1 is MNHEY and CDR2 is SVGAGI. The CDR3 loop is CASSYGRISYEQYF.

The chain employs TRBV30 and TRBJ1-1. CDR1 and CDR2 (germline): GTSNPN, SVGIG (reference sequence). The CDR3 has 12 residues. This CDR3 is CAWSVLNTEAFF.

The chain links TRBV29-1 to TRBJ1-3; no DNA is available, so the TRBD1 call from TCRdb remains unchecked. The V gene's germline CDR1 is SQVTM and CDR2 ANQGSEA. The CDR3 length is 12 residues. The CDR3 spells CSVSTGTDTIYF.